A single sample gave rise to the 11 T cell receptor beta chains below, sequenced in a study of blood T cell repertoires in COVID-19. Sequenced by immunoSEQ multiplex PCR; TCRdb stores in-frame clones only, minus some. This sample has tens of thousands of clones; 60% to 85% occur once, and the top ten carry roughly 53%. Sequenced material: peripheral blood. The receptors derive from a human donor in a cohort sampled during active COVID-19.

This chain joins TRBV7-2 and TRBJ2-2; 9 bases are a match to TRBD2. CDR3 length equals 17 residues. V gave up 4 bases and J gave up 2 bases; unmatched junction bases: 8. Germline CDR1 and CDR2: SGHTA and FQGNSA. The CDR3 coding sequence is TGTGCCAGCAGCTCCCCCTTAGCGGGAGTAAACACCGGGGAGCTGTTTTTT. Translation: CASSSPLAGVNTGELFF. The full variable domain, with the rest looked up from reference TRBV7-2 and TRBJ2-2, is GAGVSQSPSNKVTEKGKDVELRCDPISGHTALYWYRQSLGQGLEFLIYFQGNSAPDKSGLPSDRFSAERTGGSVSTLTIQRTQQEDSAVYLCASSSPLAGVNTGELFFGEGSRLTVL.

Only one count was recorded for this clone. V and J are TRBV2 and TRBJ2-2; 13 positions match TRBD2. The V and J ends lost 7 bases and 5 bases, in that order; junction bases with no gene match: 4. The CDR3 runs to 15 residues. Germline CDR1 is SNHLY and CDR2 is FYNNEI. The CDR3 DNA reads TGTGCCAGCACCGTGGGACTAGCGGGAACCGGGGAGCTGTTTTTT. It translates to CASTVGLAGTGELFF.

CDR3 DNA sequence: TGCGCCAGCAGCTCGGACAGGAGGGTGTCGGAGACCCAGTACTTC. Its translation is CASSSDRRVSETQYF. This rearrangement joins TRBV5-1 to TRBJ2-5; D perhaps matches TRBD1 (7 bases). The CDR3 runs 15 residues. The ends were cut back, 3 bases at V and 5 bases at J, with 17 bases in the middle. Looked up from germline, CDR1 is SGHRS and CDR2 is YFSETQ.

This clone was found a few times. The V and J genes are TRBV29-1 and TRBJ2-3; TRBD2 matches 11 bases. The germline gives CDR1 SQVTM, CDR2 ANQGSEA. The trim removed 1 base at V and 0 bases at J, leaving 3 bases unmatched. This CDR3 comprises 16 residues. The CDR3 is CSVEGLAGSSTDTQYF. The CDR3 region has the DNA TGCAGCGTTGAAGGACTAGCGGGATCTAGCACAGATACGCAGTATTTT.

V and J are TRBV19 and TRBJ2-1; 12 bases agree with TRBD2. The V and J ends lost 4 bases and 10 bases, in that order; junction bases with no gene match: 11. Germline V gives CDR1 LNHDA, CDR2 SQIVND (reference sequence). The CDR3 is 16 residues long. The CDR3 protein is CASSNLYLAGGDEQFF. The CDR3 DNA reads TGTGCCAGTAGTAACTTATACCTAGCGGGAGGGGACGAGCAGTTCTTC.

The chain carries TRBV11-2 and TRBJ1-4, with D possibly being TRBD1 (6 bases). The CDR3 extends over 15 amino acids. With 2 bases removed from V and 8 bases from J, the gap between germline ends came to 15 bases. From germline, CDR1 is SGHAT and CDR2 FQNNGV. CDR3 bases: TGTGCCAGCAGCTTATCTCTACAGGGAAAGGAAAAACTGTTTTTT. It is translated as CASSLSLQGKEKLFF.

This clone was picked up many times. V and J are TRBV15 and TRBJ2-1, with 9 bases matching TRBD2. The V gene's germline CDR1 is LNHNV and CDR2 YYDKDF (reference sequence). The CDR3 totals 17 residues. Trimming removed 7 bases from V and 4 bases from J; junction bases left unmatched: 14. The CDR3 nucleotides read TGTGCCACCACCTTGGACTGGGGGACTAGCAGTTACAATGAGCAGTTCTTC. Its translation: CATTLDWGTSSYNEQFF.

The chain combines TRBV4-3 with TRBJ2-2, with 8 bases that match TRBD2. CDR1 is LGHNA, CDR2 YSLEER, per germline. CDR3 length equals 18 residues. Unmatched junction bases numbered 12, after V lost 0 bases and J lost 6 bases. CDR3 coding DNA: TGCGCCAGCAGCCAAGACCACGTTGGACTAGCCCATTCCGGGGAGCTGTTTTTT. It codes for CASSQDHVGLAHSGELFF.

The CDR3, as DNA: TGTGCCAGCAGTCCGGGCGGGAGGACCTACAATGAGCAGTTCTTC. Its protein is CASSPGGRTYNEQFF. The genes are TRBV4-2 and TRBJ2-1, with TRBD2 identical over 8 bases. V lost 6 bases, J lost 2 bases, and 6 bases stayed unmatched. The CDR3 totals 15 residues. Germline loops: CDR1 LGHNA, CDR2 YNFKEQ.

The CDR3 region has the DNA TGTGCCAGCAGCGTGGGCGGGAGCCTTTTTGAGCAGTACTTC. Translation: CASSVGGSLFEQYF. The chain links TRBV4-2 to TRBJ2-7; 7 positions agree with TRBD2. Germline V lookup: CDR1 LGHNA, CDR2 YNFKEQ. Trimming at V came to 5 bases and at J to 7 bases, leaving 11 bases not matched to a gene. The CDR3 runs to 14 residues.

V and J are TRBV28 and TRBJ2-3; D is uncertain. This CDR3 is built from 14 residues. Trimming removed 3 bases from V and 6 bases from J, with 13 bases in between. Germline loops: CDR1 MDHEN, CDR2 SYDVKM. CDR3 region: CASSFPGSWDTQYF. The CDR3 DNA follows: TGTGCCAGCAGTTTCCCCGGTTCGTGGGATACGCAGTATTTT.